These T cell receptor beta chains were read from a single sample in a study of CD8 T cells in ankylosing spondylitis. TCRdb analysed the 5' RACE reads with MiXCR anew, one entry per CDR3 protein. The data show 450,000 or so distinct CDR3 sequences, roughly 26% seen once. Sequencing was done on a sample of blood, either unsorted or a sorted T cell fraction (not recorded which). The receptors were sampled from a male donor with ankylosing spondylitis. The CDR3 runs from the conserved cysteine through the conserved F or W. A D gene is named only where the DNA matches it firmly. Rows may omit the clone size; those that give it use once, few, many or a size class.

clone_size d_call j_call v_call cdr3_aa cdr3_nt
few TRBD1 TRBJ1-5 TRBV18 CASSPSTGSSNQPQHF TGTGCCAGCTCACCGTCGACAGGGTCGAGCAATCAGCCCCAGCATTTT
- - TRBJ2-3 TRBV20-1 CSAHGAGAADTQYF TGCAGTGCACATGGGGCAGGGGCGGCAGATACGCAGTATTTT
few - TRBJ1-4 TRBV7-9 CASSLDVPTGTNEKLFF TGTGCCAGCAGCTTAGATGTACCTACGGGCACTAATGAAAAACTGTTTTTT
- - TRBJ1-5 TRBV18 CASSPAEYQPQHF TGTGCCAGCTCACCTGCCGAGTATCAGCCCCAGCATTTT
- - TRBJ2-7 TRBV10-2 CASRLGTPSYEQYF TGCGCCAGCAGACTCGGGACACCCTCCTACGAGCAGTACTTC
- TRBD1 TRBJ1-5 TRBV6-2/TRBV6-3 CASSYLRDSYYSNQPQHF TGTGCCAGCAGTTACCTCCGGGACAGCTATTATAGCAATCAGCCCCAGCATTTT
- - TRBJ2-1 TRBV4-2 CASRPERSSYNEQFF TGTGCCAGCAGACCCGAGAGGAGCTCCTACAATGAGCAGTTCTTC
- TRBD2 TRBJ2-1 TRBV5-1 CASSLTSANNEQFF TGCGCCAGCAGCTTGACTAGCGCCAACAATGAGCAGTTCTTC
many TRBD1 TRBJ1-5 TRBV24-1 CATGQGTEPQHF TGTGCCACTGGACAGGGAACAGAGCCCCAGCATTTT
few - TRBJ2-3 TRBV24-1 CATSDFLGLLSLTDTQYF TGTGCCACCAGTGATTTCCTAGGACTCCTAAGCCTCACAGATACGCAGTATTTT
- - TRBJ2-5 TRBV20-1 CSARGGRAETQYF TGCAGTGCCAGGGGGGGGAGGGCAGAGACCCAGTACTTC
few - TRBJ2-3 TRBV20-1 CSAGAGGVADTQYF TGCAGTGCTGGGGCCGGTGGAGTTGCAGATACGCAGTATTTT
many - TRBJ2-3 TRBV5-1 CASSHSGSRTDTQYF TGCGCCAGCAGCCATTCGGGGAGTAGGACAGATACGCAGTATTTT
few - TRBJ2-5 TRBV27 CASSPRKSQETQYF TGTGCCAGCAGTCCCCGAAAGTCCCAAGAGACCCAGTACTTC
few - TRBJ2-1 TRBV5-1 CASSLGNSNYNEQFF TGCGCCAGCAGCTTGGGGAATAGTAACTACAATGAGCAGTTCTTC
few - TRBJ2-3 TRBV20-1 CSPPPPRTDTQYF TGCAGTCCCCCCCCTCCCCGCACAGATACGCAGTATTTT
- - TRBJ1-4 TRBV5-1 CASRQATNEKLFF TGCGCCAGCAGACAGGCGACTAATGAAAAACTGTTTTTT
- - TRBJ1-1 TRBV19 CASIGRDKAFF TGTGCCAGCATTGGGCGAGATAAAGCTTTCTTT
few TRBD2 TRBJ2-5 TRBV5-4 CASSSRLAGEETQYF TGTGCCAGCAGCTCCAGACTAGCGGGAGAGGAGACCCAGTACTTC
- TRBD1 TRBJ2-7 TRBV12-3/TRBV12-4 CATGYPGGAEQYF TGTGCCACCGGGTACCCAGGGGGTGCCGAGCAGTACTTC
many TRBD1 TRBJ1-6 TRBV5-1 CASSFAGGDSPLHF TGCGCCAGCAGCTTCGCAGGGGGCGATTCACCCCTCCACTTT
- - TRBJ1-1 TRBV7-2 CASRRGMANTEAFF TGTGCCAGCAGAAGGGGGATGGCGAACACTGAAGCTTTCTTT
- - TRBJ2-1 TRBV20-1 CSAPLPLGNNEQFF TGCAGTGCTCCTCTTCCCCTAGGGAACAATGAGCAGTTCTTC
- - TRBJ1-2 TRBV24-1 CATSDLDYGYTF TGTGCCACCAGTGATTTGGACTATGGCTACACCTTC
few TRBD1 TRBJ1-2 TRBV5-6 CASSWTGGASGYTF TGTGCCAGCAGCTGGACAGGGGGCGCGAGCGGCTACACCTTC
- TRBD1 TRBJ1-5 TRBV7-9 CASSLGTGADSNQPQHF TGTGCCAGCAGCTTAGGGACAGGCGCCGATAGCAATCAGCCCCAGCATTTT
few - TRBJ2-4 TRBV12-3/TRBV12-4 CASSTNPPRGIQYF TGTGCCAGCAGCACTAACCCCCCCAGGGGTATTCAGTACTTC
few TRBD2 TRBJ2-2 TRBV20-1 CSANGGGTRELFF TGCAGTGCTAACGGGGGGGGTACTAGGGAGCTGTTTTTT
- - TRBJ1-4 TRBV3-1 CASSQSFRGGEKLFF TGTGCCAGCAGCCAAAGTTTCCGGGGGGGTGAAAAACTGTTTTTT
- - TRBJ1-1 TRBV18 CASSLQQRDTEAFF TGTGCCAGCTCACTCCAGCAAAGGGACACTGAAGCTTTCTTT
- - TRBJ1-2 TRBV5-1 CASSSGQPEIYGYTF TGCGCCAGCAGCTCAGGACAACCCGAGATCTATGGCTACACCTTC
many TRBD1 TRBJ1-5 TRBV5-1 CASSPGTGWNQPQHF TGCGCCAGCAGTCCTGGGACAGGCTGGAATCAGCCCCAGCATTTT
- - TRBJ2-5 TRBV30 CAWSVGRQETQYF TGTGCCTGGAGTGTGGGAAGGCAAGAGACCCAGTACTTC
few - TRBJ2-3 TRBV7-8 CASSLEDGDMEYF TGTGCCAGCAGCCTTGAGGACGGAGATATGGAGTATTTT
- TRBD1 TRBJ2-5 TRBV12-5 CASGLSRQGGETQYF TGTGCTAGTGGTTTGTCGCGACAGGGCGGAGAGACCCAGTACTTC
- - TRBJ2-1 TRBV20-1 CSAEPLNEQFF TGCAGTGCCGAACCCTTGAATGAGCAGTTCTTC
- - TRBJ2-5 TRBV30 CAWSGGETQYF TGTGCCTGGAGTGGAGGGGAGACCCAGTACTTC
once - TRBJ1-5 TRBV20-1 CSVRGRYSNQPQHF TGCAGTGTTCGGGGCAGGTATAGCAATCAGCCCCAGCATTTT
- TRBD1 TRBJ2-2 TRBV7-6 CASSLYRGLDTGELFF TGTGCCAGCAGCTTGTACAGGGGGCTCGACACCGGGGAGCTGTTTTTT
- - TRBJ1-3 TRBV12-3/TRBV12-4 CASTPSIGTRDTIYF TGTGCCAGCACCCCCTCAATTGGGACACGAGACACCATATATTTT
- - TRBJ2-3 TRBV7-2 CASSRPRGQSTDTQYF TGTGCCAGCAGTAGGCCGCGGGGACAGAGCACAGATACGCAGTATTTT
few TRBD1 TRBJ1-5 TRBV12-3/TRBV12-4 CASRGTENQPQHF TGTGCCAGCAGGGGGACAGAAAATCAGCCCCAGCATTTT
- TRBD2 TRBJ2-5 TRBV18 CASSQLAGEVGETQYF TGTGCCAGCTCACAGCTAGCGGGAGAGGTTGGAGAGACCCAGTACTTC
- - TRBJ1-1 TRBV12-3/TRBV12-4 CASSLGHNRKLGF TGTGCCAGCAGTTTAGGGCATAACAGGAAATTAGGCTTT
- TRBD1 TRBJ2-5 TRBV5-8 CASSLSGTVPQETQYF TGTGCCAGCAGCTTGTCCGGGACAGTGCCTCAAGAGACCCAGTACTTC
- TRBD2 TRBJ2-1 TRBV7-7 CASSQTSGQSSYNEQFF TGTGCCAGCAGTCAGACTAGCGGGCAGAGCTCCTACAATGAGCAGTTCTTC
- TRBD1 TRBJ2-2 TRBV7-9 CASSPGQDTGELFF TGTGCCAGCAGTCCTGGACAGGACACCGGGGAGCTGTTTTTT
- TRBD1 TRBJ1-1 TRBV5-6 CASSPSLGQGTTEAFF TGTGCCAGCAGCCCGTCGTTGGGACAGGGGACCACTGAAGCTTTCTTT
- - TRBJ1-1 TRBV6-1 CASSEVGVNTEAFF TGTGCCAGCAGTGAGGTCGGTGTGAACACTGAAGCTTTCTTT
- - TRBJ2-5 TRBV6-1 CASSLQAREETQYF TGTGCCAGCAGCCTACAAGCCCGGGAAGAGACCCAGTACTTC